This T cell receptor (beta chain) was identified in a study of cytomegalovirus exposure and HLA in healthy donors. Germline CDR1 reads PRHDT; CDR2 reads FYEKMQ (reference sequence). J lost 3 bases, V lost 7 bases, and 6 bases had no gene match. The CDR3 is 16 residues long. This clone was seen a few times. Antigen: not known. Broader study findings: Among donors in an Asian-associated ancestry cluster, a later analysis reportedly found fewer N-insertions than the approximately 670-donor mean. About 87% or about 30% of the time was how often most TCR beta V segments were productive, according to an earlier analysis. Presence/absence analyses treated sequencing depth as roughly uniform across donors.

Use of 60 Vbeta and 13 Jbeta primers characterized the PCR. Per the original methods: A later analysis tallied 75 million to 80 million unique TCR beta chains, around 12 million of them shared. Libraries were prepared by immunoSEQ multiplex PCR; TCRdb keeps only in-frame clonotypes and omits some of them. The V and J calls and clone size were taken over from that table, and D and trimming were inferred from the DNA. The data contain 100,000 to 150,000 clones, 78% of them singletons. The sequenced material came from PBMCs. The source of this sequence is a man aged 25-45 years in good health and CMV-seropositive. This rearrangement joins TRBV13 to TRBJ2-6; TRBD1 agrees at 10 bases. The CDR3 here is CASTLGQGLGANVLTF. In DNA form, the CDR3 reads TGTGCCAGCACCCTGGGACAGGGGCTTGGGGCCAACGTCCTGACTTTC.